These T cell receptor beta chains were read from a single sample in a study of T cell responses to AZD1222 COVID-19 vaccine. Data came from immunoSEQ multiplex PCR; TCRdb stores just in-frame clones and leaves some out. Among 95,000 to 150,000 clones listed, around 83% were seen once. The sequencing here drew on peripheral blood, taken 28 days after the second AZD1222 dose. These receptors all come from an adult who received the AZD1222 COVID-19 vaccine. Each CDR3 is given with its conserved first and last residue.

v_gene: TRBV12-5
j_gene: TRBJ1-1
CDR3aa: CASGTNWNEAFF

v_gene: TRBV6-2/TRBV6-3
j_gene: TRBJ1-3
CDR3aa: CASSPDGGFSGNTIYF

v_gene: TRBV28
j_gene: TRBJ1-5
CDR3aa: CASTQGRRGNQPQHF

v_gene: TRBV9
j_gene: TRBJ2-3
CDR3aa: CASSDPGRTDTQYF

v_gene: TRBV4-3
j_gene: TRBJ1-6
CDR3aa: CASSQESRNSPLHF

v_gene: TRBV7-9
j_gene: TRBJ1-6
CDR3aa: CASTGQGETLHF

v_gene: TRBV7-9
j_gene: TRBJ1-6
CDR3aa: CASSKDSDNSPLHF

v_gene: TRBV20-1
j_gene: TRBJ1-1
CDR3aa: CSASIGLNTEAFF

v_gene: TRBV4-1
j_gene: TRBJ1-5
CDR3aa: CASSQDTGTRQPQHF

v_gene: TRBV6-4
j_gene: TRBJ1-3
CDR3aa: CASSDSGNTIYF

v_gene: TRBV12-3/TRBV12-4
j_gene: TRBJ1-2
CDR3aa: CASSLTGNYGYTF

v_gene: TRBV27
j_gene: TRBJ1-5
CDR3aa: CASSFVGVGTGDQPQHF

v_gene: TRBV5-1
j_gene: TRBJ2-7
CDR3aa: CASSYMGGTGSYEQYF

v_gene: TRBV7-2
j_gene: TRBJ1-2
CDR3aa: CASSLGQGGRYGYTF

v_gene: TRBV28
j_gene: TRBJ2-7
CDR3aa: CASTRGNREQYF

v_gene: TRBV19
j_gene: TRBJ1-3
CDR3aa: CASSPGTGPGNTIYF

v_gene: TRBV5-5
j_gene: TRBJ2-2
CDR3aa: CASSLVGSGTNTGELFF

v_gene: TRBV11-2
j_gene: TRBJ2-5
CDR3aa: CASSLDSYYEVQYF

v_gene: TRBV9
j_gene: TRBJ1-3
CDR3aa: CASSVEAGNTIYF

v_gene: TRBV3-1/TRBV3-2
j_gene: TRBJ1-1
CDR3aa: CASTLLEGAGTEAFF

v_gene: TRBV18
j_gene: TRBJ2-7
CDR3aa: CASSPPGGEIYEQYF

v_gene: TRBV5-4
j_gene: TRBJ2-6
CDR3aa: CASSLGGVSGANVLTF

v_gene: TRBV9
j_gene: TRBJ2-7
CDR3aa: CASSGGWRPGYEQYF

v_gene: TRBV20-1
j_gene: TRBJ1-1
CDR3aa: CSAEQGEEAFF

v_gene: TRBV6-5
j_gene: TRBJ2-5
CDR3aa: CASSRGPRETQYF

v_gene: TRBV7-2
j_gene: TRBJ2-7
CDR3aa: CASSYRDSYEQYF

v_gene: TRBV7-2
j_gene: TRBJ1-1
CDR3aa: CASSRPTGGRSTEAFF

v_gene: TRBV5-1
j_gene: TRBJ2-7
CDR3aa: CASSQRQDHEQYF

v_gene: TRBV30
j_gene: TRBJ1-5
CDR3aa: CAWSGGARQPQHF

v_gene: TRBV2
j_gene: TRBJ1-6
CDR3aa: CASRGAGTLSTPLHF

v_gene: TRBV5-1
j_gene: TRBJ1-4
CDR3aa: CASKVAGNEKLFF

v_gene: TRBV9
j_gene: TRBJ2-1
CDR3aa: CASSVSLTSGRPLGSYNEQFF

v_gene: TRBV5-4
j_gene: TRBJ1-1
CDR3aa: CASSFPAGKNTEAFF

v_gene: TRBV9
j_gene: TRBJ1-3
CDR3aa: CASRDSLNSGNTIYF

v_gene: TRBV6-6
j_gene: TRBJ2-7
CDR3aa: CASSEQGGKNEQYF

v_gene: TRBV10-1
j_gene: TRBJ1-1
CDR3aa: CASSESIGEAFF

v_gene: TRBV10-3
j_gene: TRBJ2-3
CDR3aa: CAIRQDSTDTQYF

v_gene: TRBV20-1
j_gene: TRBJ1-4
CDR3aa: CSASTQATNEKLFF

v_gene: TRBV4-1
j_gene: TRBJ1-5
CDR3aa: CASSQEDSGRRPQHF

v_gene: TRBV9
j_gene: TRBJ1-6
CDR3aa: CASSVANSPLHF

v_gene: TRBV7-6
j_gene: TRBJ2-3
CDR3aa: CASSLVGGGSTDTQYF

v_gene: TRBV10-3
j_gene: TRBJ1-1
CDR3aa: CAITLGQGETEAFF

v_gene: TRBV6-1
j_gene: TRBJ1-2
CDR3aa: CASSDHTGGAPNYGYTF

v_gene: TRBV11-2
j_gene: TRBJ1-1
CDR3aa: CASSPPGGLEAFF

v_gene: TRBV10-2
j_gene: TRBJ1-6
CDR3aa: CASAQGPYNSPLHF

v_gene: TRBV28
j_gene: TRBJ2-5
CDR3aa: CASSPRQGGWGETQYF

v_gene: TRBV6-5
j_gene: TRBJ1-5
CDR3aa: CASSLKGWSNQPQHF

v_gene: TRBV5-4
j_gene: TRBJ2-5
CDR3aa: CASSLKVANQETQYF

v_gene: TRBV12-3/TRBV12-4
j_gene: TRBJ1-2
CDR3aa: CASSLISYGYTF

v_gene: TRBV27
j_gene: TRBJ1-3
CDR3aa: CASRPGHSGNTIYF

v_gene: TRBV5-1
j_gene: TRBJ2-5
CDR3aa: CASSLGQLFGEETQYF

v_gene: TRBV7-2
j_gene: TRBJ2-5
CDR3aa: CASSPTGIAQETQYF

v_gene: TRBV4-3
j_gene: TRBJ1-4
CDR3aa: CASSRDSYNEKLFF